What follows describes a single T cell receptor beta chain. The CDR3 totals 14 residues. J lost 4 bases, V lost 4 bases, and 5 bases had no gene match. From germline, CDR1 is SGHRS and CDR2 YFSETQ. Under the authors' procedure: Nucleated cell counts were estimated from reference gene primer amplification. Here immunoSEQ multiplex PCR was the method, and the copy in TCRdb shows in-frame clones only, minus some. D and trimming were read from the DNA, whereas the V and J calls and clone size are those reported in that table. The sample holds 210,000 or so clones, approximately 81% seen once. The data derive from a study of blood T cell repertoires in COVID-19. Study details: Acute and convalescent COVID-19 specimens originated in the United States, Italy and Spain. In each case, the material was cDNA or gDNA derived from T cells, B-cell-depleted T cells, or PBMCs.

The sequenced sample consisted of peripheral blood. J is TRBJ2-5 and V is TRBV5-1; 9 nucleotides line up with TRBD1. This receptor was taken from a woman of 80 years or more with acute or convalescent COVID-19. The CDR3, as DNA: TGCGCCAGCAGCCCCGGGACAGGGACAGAGACCCAGTACTTC. As protein: CASSPGTGTETQYF.